This TCR beta chain was retrieved from a study of T cells in Graves' hyperthyroidism and ophthalmopathy (dated by TCRdb to about 2019). Notes on the research overall: A discovery cohort of approximately 100 patients, 43 with Graves' ophthalmopathy and about 60 with stable Graves' hyperthyroidism, was used to find distinguishing TCR V-J signatures. Prospective prediction of ophthalmopathy was tested in an independent validation cohort of some 20 hyperthyroidism patients and 17 patients who later progressed to ophthalmopathy. The roughly 100 discovery patients were randomly divided into training and test sets at a 7:3 ratio. In more than five Graves' hyperthyroidism patients, the study also compared T-cell repertoires from thyroid tissue with T-cell repertoires from blood. After sampling, hyperthyroidism patients received methimazole starting at 30 mg daily, and ophthalmopathy patients received high-dose intravenous methylprednisolone. The paper describes TCR Vbeta CDR3 sequencing of 120 to 150 peripheral blood samples, made up of 43 ophthalmopathy patients, roughly 75 hyperthyroidism patients and about 17 progressor patients.

TCR beta CDR3 regions were amplified from RNA transcripts. A first-round RT-PCR of the TCR CDR3 used the HTBI primer set with the Qiagen OneStep RT-PCR kit. Libraries were constructed in a second round of multiplex PCR, after which size selection and purification were performed. The libraries were sequenced on an Illumina HiSeq2000 using paired-end 100 bp reads. The authors' pipeline ran thus. SOAPnuke was used to process the raw data, removing reads that contained adapters or uncalled bases, had a mean Phred below 15, or lacked an exact match to the constant primer or identifier. High-quality paired reads were merged using COPE v1.2.5, and each unique nucleotide sequence was defined as a clonotype. MiTCR v1.1 was used to align clonotypes to the IMGT TRBV, TRBD and TRBJ reference segments. The analysis was restricted to V-J combinations with a frequency above 0.0001, which together covered 99.2% of the repertoires. The TCS score was defined as F50 (clonal expansion) divided by E x V (chaos), with BLOSUM62-based TCRdist calculated between CDR3 peptides within each V-J. Welch's t-statistics and random forest reduced 514 V-J features to under 15, which were used in a naive Bayes classifier (R e1071). TCRdb's own reprocessing of the public reads used fastp at Q25 and MiXCR and kept productive beta chains. Rows merge per CDR3 protein into single entries with the most common DNA and genes. These V and J calls derive from TCRdb rather than the authors' analysis. Recorded for this sample are under 700,000 distinct CDR3 sequences; 46% of them occurred a single time. The biggest ten clones account for 8% to 8.5% of the sample.

On the study overall, not on this receptor specifically: Sample size was not statistically predetermined, and blinding of investigators to group allocation was not performed. In validation, the model predicted progression to ophthalmopathy with approximately 69% sensitivity and about 72% specificity, a median of 6.5 months before onset. Blood samples also contained most of the expanded thyroid clonotypes (frequency above 0.001), which suggests that blood repertoires may reflect thyroid immune responses. In cross-validation, a model built on a 13 V-J signature told ophthalmopathy apart from stable hyperthyroidism with under 90% sensitivity and 81% to 82% specificity, and in testing the same model reached 80%/75%.

A patient counted as having stable Graves' hyperthyroidism if no progression to ophthalmopathy occurred over 18 months of follow-up. Hyperthyroidism patients were newly diagnosed, with disease duration under 2 months, and aged 18 to 65 years. Any patient with an uncontrolled infection, another autoimmune disease, pregnancy or lactation was excluded. Diagnoses relied on clinical symptoms, serum thyroxine and TRAb, thyroid ultrasound and orbital computed tomography. Trizol reagent was used to extract total RNA, and RNA quality was then checked on an Agilent 2100 Bioanalyzer. Reading the germline V gene (reference sequence) gives CDR1 SEHNR and CDR2 FQNEAQ. Trimmed from V: 6 bases; trimmed from J: 1 base; junction bases lacking a gene match: 10. Including cysteine and phenylalanine, the CDR3 has 16 amino acids. Just the 48-base CDR3 DNA is kept, in frame starting at base 1. Concerning this clonotype: The target of this receptor is not known. No base-level quality is on record; no much larger clone is a single base apart.

The TCR originated in a woman under 30 with Graves' hyperthyroidism. Donor details come from another sample of the same person, matched by shared clones. Sequencing was performed on peripheral blood or thyroid tissue (not recorded which). The V gene is TRBV7-9 and the J gene is TRBJ2-5; 8 junctional bases match TRBD2. Read as DNA, the sequence is TGTGCCAGCAGATCTCCCCTAGCGGGCCCCCAAGAGACCCAGTACTTC. Translated, it reads CASRSPLAGPQETQYF.